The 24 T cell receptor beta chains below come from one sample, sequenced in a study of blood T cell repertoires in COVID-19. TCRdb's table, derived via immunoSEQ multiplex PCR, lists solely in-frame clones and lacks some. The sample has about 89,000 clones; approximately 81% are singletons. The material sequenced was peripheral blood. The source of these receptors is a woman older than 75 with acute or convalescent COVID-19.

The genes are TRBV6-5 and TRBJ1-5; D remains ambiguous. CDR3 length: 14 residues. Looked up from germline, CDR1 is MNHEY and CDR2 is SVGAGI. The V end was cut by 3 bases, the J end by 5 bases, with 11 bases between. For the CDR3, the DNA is TGTGCCAGCAGTTATAGCGCCGGGGATCAGCCCCAGCATTTT. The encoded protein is CASSYSAGDQPQHF.

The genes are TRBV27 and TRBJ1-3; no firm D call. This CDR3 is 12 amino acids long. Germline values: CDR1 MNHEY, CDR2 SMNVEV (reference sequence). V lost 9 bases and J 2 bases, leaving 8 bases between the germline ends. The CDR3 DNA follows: TGTGCCAGTATTTCTCCTGGAAACACCATATATTTT. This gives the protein CASISPGNTIYF.

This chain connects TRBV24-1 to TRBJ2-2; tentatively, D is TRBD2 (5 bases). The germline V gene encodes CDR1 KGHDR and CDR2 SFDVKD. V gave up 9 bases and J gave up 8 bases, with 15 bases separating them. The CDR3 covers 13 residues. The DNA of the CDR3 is TGTGCCACCCAAGGACTCGCGGTGGGGGAGCTGTTTTTT. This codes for CATQGLAVGELFF.

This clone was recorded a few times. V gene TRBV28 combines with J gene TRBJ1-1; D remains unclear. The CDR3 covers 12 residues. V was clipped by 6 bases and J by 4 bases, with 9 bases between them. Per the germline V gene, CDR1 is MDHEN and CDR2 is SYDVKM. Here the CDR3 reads CASSEILTEAFF. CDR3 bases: TGTGCCAGCAGCGAGATTCTCACTGAAGCTTTCTTT.

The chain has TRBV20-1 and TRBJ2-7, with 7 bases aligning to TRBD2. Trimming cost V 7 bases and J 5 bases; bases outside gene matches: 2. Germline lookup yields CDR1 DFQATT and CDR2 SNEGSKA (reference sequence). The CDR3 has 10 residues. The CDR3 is CSGGRDEQYF. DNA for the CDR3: TGCAGTGGGGGGAGGGACGAGCAGTACTTC.

In DNA form, the CDR3 reads TGTGCCAGAAGCTTAAGAACCAGGGGACAGTACGTC. Residues: CARSLRTRGQYV. J is TRBJ2-7 and V is TRBV7-5; TRBD1 was called by the table and not checked on the DNA. TRBV7-5 is a listed pseudogene. The CDR3 covers 12 residues.

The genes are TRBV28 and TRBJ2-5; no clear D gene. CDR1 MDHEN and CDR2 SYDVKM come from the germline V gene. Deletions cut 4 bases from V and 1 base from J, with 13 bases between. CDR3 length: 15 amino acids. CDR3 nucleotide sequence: TGTGCCAGCAGTTCCACAACACCCTTCCAAGAGACCCAGTACTTC. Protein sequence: CASSSTTPFQETQYF.

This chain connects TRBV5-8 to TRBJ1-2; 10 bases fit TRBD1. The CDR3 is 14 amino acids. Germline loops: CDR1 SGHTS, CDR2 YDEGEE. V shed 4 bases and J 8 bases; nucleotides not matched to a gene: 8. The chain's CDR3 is CASSRQGAGDGYTF. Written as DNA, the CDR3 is TGTGCCAGCAGCCGACAGGGGGCAGGAGACGGCTACACCTTC.

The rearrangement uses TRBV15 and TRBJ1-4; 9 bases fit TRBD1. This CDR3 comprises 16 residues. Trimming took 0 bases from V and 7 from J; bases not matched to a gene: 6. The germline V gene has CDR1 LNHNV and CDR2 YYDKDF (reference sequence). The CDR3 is CATSRDPGQGIEKLFF. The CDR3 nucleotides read TGTGCCACCAGCAGAGATCCCGGACAGGGGATTGAAAAACTGTTTTTT. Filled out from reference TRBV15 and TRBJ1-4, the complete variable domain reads DAMVIQNPRYQVTQFGKPVTLSCSQTLNHNVMYWYQQKSSQAPKLLFHYYDKDFNNEADTPDNFQSRRPNTSFCFLDIRSPGLGDTAMYLCATSRDPGQGIEKLFFGSGTQLSVL.

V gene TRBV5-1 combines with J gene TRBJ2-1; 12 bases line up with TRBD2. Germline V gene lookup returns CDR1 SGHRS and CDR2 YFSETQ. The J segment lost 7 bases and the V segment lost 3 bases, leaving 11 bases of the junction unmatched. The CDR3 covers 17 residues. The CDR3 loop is CASSSLGLAGYRNEQFF. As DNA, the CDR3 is TGCGCCAGCAGCTCACTAGGACTAGCGGGGTATAGGAATGAGCAGTTCTTC.

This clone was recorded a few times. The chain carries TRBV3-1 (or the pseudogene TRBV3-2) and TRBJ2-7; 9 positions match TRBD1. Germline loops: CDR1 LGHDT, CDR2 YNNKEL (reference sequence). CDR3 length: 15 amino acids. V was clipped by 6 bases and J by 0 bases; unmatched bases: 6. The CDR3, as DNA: TGTGCCAGCAGTCGAGGGACAGGGAGCTCCTACGAGCAGTACTTC. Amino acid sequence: CASSRGTGSSYEQYF.

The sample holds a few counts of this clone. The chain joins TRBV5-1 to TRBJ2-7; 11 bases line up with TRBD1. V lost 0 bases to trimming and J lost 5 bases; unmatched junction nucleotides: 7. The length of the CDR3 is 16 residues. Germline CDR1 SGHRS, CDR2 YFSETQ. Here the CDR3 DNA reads TGCGCCAGCAGCTTGGGGGACAGGGGGTTCCTACACGAGCAGTACTTC. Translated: CASSLGDRGFLHEQYF.

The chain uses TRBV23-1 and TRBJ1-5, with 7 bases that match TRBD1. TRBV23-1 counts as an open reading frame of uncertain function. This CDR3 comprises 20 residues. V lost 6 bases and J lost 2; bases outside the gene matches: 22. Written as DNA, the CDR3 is TGCGCCAGCAGACCATCACCGGTTTGTAGGGGGCGAAGGGGCAATCAGCCCCAGCATTTT. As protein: CASRPSPVCRGRRGNQPQHF.

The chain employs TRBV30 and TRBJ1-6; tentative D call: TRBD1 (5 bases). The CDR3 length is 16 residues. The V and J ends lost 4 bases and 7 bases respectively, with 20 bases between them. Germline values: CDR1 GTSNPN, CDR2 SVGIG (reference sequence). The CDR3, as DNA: TGTGCCTGGAAATCTGCGGGGGGATGGGCGAATTCACCCCTCCACTTT. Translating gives CAWKSAGGWANSPLHF.

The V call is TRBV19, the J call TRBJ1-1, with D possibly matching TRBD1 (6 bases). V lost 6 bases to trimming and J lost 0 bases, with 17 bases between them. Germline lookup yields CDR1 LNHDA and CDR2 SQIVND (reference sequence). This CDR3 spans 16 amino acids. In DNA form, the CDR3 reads TGTGCCAGTAGGTCCCAGGGGCGGCTCATGAACACTGAAGCTTTCTTT. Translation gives CASRSQGRLMNTEAFF.

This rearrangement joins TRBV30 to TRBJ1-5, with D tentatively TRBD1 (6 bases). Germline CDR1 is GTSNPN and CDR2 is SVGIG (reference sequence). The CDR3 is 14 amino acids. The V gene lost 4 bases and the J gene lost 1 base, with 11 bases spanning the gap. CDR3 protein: CAWTQTGSNQPQHF. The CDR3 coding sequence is TGTGCCTGGACTCAGACAGGAAGCAATCAGCCCCAGCATTTT. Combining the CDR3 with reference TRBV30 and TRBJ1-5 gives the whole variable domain SQTIHQWPATLVQPVGSPLSLECTVEGTSNPNLYWYRQAAGRGLQLLFYSVGIGQISSEVPQNLSASRPQDRQFILSSKKLLLSDSGFYLCAWTQTGSNQPQHFGDGTRLSIL.

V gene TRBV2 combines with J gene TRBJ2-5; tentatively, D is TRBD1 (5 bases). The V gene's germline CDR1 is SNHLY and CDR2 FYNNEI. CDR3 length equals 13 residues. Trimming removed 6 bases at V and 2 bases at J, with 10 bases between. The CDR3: CASSGHLQETQYF. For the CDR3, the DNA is TGTGCCAGCAGCGGACATTTACAAGAGACCCAGTACTTC.

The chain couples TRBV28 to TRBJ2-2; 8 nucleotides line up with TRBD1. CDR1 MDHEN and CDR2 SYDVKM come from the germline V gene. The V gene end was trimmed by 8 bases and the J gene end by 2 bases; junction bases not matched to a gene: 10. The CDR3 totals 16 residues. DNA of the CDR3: TGTGCCAGCCACTATGACGGGACAGGAAACACCGGGGAGCTGTTTTTT. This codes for CASHYDGTGNTGELFF. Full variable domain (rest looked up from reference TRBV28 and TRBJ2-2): DVKVTQSSRYLVKRTGEKVFLECVQDMDHENMFWYRQDPGLGLRLIYFSYDVKMKEKGDIPEGYSVSREKKERFSLILESASTNQTSMYLCASHYDGTGNTGELFFGEGSRLTVL.

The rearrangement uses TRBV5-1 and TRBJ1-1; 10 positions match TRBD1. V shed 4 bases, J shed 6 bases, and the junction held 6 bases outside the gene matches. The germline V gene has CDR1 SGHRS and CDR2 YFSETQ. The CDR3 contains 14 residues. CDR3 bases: TGCGCCAGCAGCCCAGGACAGGGGGGGGCTGAAGCTTTCTTT. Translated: CASSPGQGGAEAFF.

DNA of the CDR3: TGTGCCAGCAGTTTATCGGGGCAGTTTAACTATGGCTACACCTTC. Protein product: CASSLSGQFNYGYTF. The J gene is TRBJ1-2, the V gene TRBV27; D might be TRBD1 (5 bases). V lost 0 bases, J lost 1 base, and 9 bases lay in between. This CDR3 has 15 amino acids. CDR1 is MNHEY and CDR2 is SMNVEV in the germline V gene (reference sequence).

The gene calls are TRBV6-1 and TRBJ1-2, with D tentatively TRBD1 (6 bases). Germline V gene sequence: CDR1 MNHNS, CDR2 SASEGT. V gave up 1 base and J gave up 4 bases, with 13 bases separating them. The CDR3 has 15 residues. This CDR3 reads CASSEEIQGPYGYTF. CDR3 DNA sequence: TGTGCCAGCAGTGAAGAAATACAGGGCCCCTATGGCTACACCTTC.

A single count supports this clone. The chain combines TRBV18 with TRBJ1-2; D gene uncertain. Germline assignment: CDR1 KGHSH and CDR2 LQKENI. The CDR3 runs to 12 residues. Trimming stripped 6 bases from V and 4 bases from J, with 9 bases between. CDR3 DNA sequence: TGTGCCAGCTCGACGGGTGGCTATGGCTACACCTTC. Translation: CASSTGGYGYTF. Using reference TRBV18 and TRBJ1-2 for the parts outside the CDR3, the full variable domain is NAGVMQNPRHLVRRRGQEARLRCSPMKGHSHVYWYRQLPEEGLKFMVYLQKENIIDESGMPKERFSAEFPKEGPSILRIQQVVRGDSAAYFCASSTGGYGYTFGSGTRLTVV.

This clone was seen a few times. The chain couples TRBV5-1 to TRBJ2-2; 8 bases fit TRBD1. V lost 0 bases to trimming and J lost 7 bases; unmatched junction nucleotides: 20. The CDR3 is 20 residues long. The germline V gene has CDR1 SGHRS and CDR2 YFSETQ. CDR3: CASSLALAGGFALAHGELFF. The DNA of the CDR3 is TGCGCCAGCAGCTTGGCCCTCGCAGGGGGCTTTGCCTTAGCGCACGGGGAGCTGTTTTTT.

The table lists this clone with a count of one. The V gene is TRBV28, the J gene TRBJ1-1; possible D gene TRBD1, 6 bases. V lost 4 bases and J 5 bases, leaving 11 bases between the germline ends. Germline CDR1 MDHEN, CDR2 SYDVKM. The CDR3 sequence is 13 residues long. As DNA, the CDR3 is TGTGCCAGCAGTTCCTCAGGGGAAACTGAAGCTTTCTTT. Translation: CASSSSGETEAFF.